This is a list of T cell receptor beta chains from one sample in a study of T cell responses to AZD1222 COVID-19 vaccine. Data came from immunoSEQ multiplex PCR; TCRdb stores just in-frame clones and leaves some out. Of some 85,000 clones listed, 87% were seen once; the top ten hold about 22%. The starting material was peripheral blood, obtained on day 0 of AZD1222 vaccination. These TCRs come from an adult in good health. The CDR3 runs from the conserved cysteine through the conserved F or W. A D gene is named only where the DNA matches it firmly. Only some rows state a clone size, as once, few, many or a class for expanded clones.

clone_size: .; j_call: TRBJ1-3; d_call: .; v_call: TRBV12-2; cdr3_aa: CASRDRGRLGNTIYF; cdr3_nt: TGTGCAAGTCGGGACAGGGGCCGGCTCGGAAACACCATATATTTT
clone_size: .; j_call: TRBJ2-7; d_call: TRBD2; v_call: TRBV15; cdr3_aa: CATSRDRGGSGSYEQYF; cdr3_nt: TGTGCCACCAGCAGAGATAGGGGCGGGAGTGGCTCCTACGAGCAGTACTTC
clone_size: .; j_call: TRBJ2-6; d_call: TRBD2; v_call: TRBV28; cdr3_aa: CASSAWGSGRFGANVLTF; cdr3_nt: TGTGCCAGCAGTGCCTGGGGCAGCGGGAGATTTGGGGCCAACGTCCTGACTTTC
clone_size: .; j_call: TRBJ2-7; d_call: TRBD2; v_call: TRBV11-2; cdr3_aa: CASSGLAGGPSYEQYF; cdr3_nt: TGTGCCAGCAGCGGTCTAGCGGGAGGGCCCAGCTACGAGCAGTACTTC
clone_size: .; j_call: TRBJ1-1; d_call: TRBD1; v_call: TRBV3-1/TRBV3-2; cdr3_aa: CASRPSDRELTEAFF; cdr3_nt: TGTGCCAGCAGACCTTCTGACAGGGAGTTAACTGAAGCTTTCTTT
clone_size: .; j_call: TRBJ2-3; d_call: .; v_call: TRBV4-3; cdr3_aa: CASSQEGRIAVTDTQYF; cdr3_nt: TGCGCCAGCAGCCAAGAGGGGCGAATAGCGGTCACAGATACGCAGTATTTT
clone_size: .; j_call: TRBJ1-5; d_call: .; v_call: TRBV19; cdr3_aa: CASSIYRDSNQPQHF; cdr3_nt: TGTGCCAGTAGTATCTACAGGGATAGCAATCAGCCCCAGCATTTT
clone_size: .; j_call: TRBJ2-1; d_call: TRBD2; v_call: TRBV19; cdr3_aa: CASSRLAGSLNEQFF; cdr3_nt: TGTGCCAGTAGTAGACTAGCGGGATCTCTCAATGAGCAGTTCTTC
clone_size: .; j_call: TRBJ2-3; d_call: .; v_call: TRBV19; cdr3_aa: CASNWVFGTDTQYF; cdr3_nt: TGTGCCAGTAATTGGGTATTCGGCACAGATACGCAGTATTTT
clone_size: .; j_call: TRBJ1-5; d_call: .; v_call: TRBV12-3/TRBV12-4; cdr3_aa: CASSPTPPAAQHF; cdr3_nt: TGTGCCAGCAGCCCAACCCCACCAGCAGCCCAGCATTTT
clone_size: .; j_call: TRBJ1-1; d_call: .; v_call: TRBV5-6; cdr3_aa: CASSLASWGLNTEAFF; cdr3_nt: TGTGCCAGCAGCTTGGCCTCTTGGGGTTTGAACACTGAAGCTTTCTTT
clone_size: .; j_call: TRBJ1-3; d_call: .; v_call: TRBV13; cdr3_aa: CASSLIRGPNSGNTIYF; cdr3_nt: TGTGCCAGCAGCTTAATCCGGGGTCCCAACTCTGGAAACACCATATATTTT
clone_size: .; j_call: TRBJ1-1; d_call: .; v_call: TRBV29-1; cdr3_aa: CSADEVGAVTEAFF; cdr3_nt: TGCAGCGCCGATGAGGTGGGGGCCGTCACTGAAGCTTTCTTT
clone_size: .; j_call: TRBJ2-3; d_call: .; v_call: TRBV19; cdr3_aa: CASSENRGATQYF; cdr3_nt: TGTGCCAGTAGTGAAAACCGGGGTGCTACGCAGTATTTT
clone_size: .; j_call: TRBJ2-2; d_call: TRBD1; v_call: TRBV29-1; cdr3_aa: CSVGRDRGNTGELFF; cdr3_nt: TGCAGCGTAGGCCGGGACAGGGGGAACACCGGGGAGCTGTTTTTT
clone_size: once; j_call: TRBJ2-1; d_call: TRBD2; v_call: TRBV14; cdr3_aa: CASSQQTGGSYNEQFF; cdr3_nt: TGTGCCAGCAGCCAACAGACGGGGGGCTCCTACAATGAGCAGTTCTTC
clone_size: .; j_call: TRBJ1-3; d_call: .; v_call: TRBV7-3; cdr3_aa: CASSRGTGNTIYF; cdr3_nt: TGTGCCAGCAGCCGAGGGACGGGAAACACCATATATTTT
clone_size: .; j_call: TRBJ1-1; d_call: .; v_call: TRBV28; cdr3_aa: CASSFLELNTEAFF; cdr3_nt: TGTGCCAGCAGTTTCCTTGAGTTGAACACTGAAGCTTTCTTT
clone_size: .; j_call: TRBJ2-5; d_call: TRBD1; v_call: TRBV5-1; cdr3_aa: CASSPGQGRMAQYF; cdr3_nt: TGCGCCAGCAGCCCCGGACAGGGGAGGATGGCCCAGTACTTC
clone_size: .; j_call: TRBJ1-4; d_call: TRBD1; v_call: TRBV6-6; cdr3_aa: CASSLPGTGGEKLFF; cdr3_nt: TGTGCCAGCAGTCTACCCGGGACAGGAGGTGAAAAACTGTTTTTT
clone_size: .; j_call: TRBJ2-1; d_call: .; v_call: TRBV19; cdr3_aa: CATVPGVAHSSSYNEQFF; cdr3_nt: TGTGCCACCGTCCCGGGGGTAGCGCACTCCTCCTCCTACAATGAGCAGTTCTTC
clone_size: .; j_call: TRBJ2-1; d_call: .; v_call: TRBV29-1; cdr3_aa: CSVEDSTGSNEQFF; cdr3_nt: TGCAGCGTTGAAGATTCTACAGGGTCCAATGAGCAGTTCTTC
clone_size: .; j_call: TRBJ1-4; d_call: TRBD1; v_call: TRBV5-4; cdr3_aa: CASRYQGTGDEKLFF; cdr3_nt: TGTGCCAGCCGTTACCAGGGGACAGGGGACGAAAAACTGTTTTTT
clone_size: .; j_call: TRBJ2-5; d_call: TRBD1; v_call: TRBV5-8; cdr3_aa: CASSPGDRQGQETQYF; cdr3_nt: TGTGCCAGCAGCCCCGGGGACCGACAGGGACAAGAGACCCAGTACTTC
clone_size: .; j_call: TRBJ2-3; d_call: .; v_call: TRBV7-9; cdr3_aa: CASSLGGVGEITQYF; cdr3_nt: TGTGCCAGCAGCTTAGGTGGGGTAGGTGAGATCACGCAGTATTTT
clone_size: .; j_call: TRBJ2-1; d_call: .; v_call: TRBV5-1; cdr3_aa: CASLQGPGTGNEQFF; cdr3_nt: TGCGCCAGCCTGCAAGGGCCGGGAACGGGAAATGAGCAGTTCTTC
clone_size: .; j_call: TRBJ1-1; d_call: .; v_call: TRBV19; cdr3_aa: CASSVSGNTEAFF; cdr3_nt: TGTGCCAGTAGTGTCAGTGGGAACACTGAAGCTTTCTTT
clone_size: once; j_call: TRBJ2-2; d_call: TRBD2; v_call: TRBV27; cdr3_aa: CAASGGNTGELFF; cdr3_nt: TGTGCCGCGAGCGGGGGGAACACCGGGGAGCTGTTTTTT
clone_size: .; j_call: TRBJ1-2; d_call: .; v_call: TRBV29-1; cdr3_aa: CSVEESGSGYGYTF; cdr3_nt: TGCAGCGTTGAAGAGTCAGGGTCGGGCTATGGCTACACCTTC
clone_size: .; j_call: TRBJ1-2; d_call: TRBD1; v_call: TRBV18; cdr3_aa: CASSLNPTGGFDYGYTF; cdr3_nt: TGTGCCAGCTCACTGAACCCGACAGGGGGGTTCGACTATGGCTACACCTTC
clone_size: .; j_call: TRBJ2-5; d_call: .; v_call: TRBV11-3; cdr3_aa: CASSLVGETQYF; cdr3_nt: TGTGCCAGCAGCTTAGTAGGGGAGACCCAGTACTTC
clone_size: few; j_call: TRBJ1-2; d_call: .; v_call: TRBV5-4; cdr3_aa: CASSLAGGDYGYTF; cdr3_nt: TGTGCCAGCAGCTTGGCGGGGGGAGACTATGGCTACACCTTC
clone_size: few; j_call: TRBJ2-1; d_call: .; v_call: TRBV5-1; cdr3_aa: CASSLATGRVEYEQFF; cdr3_nt: TGCGCCAGCAGCTTGGCAACAGGACGGGTTGAGTATGAGCAGTTCTTC
clone_size: .; j_call: TRBJ2-3; d_call: .; v_call: TRBV28; cdr3_aa: CATRGDPTNTQYF; cdr3_nt: TGTGCCACCCGCGGGGACCCTACCAATACGCAGTATTTT
clone_size: .; j_call: TRBJ2-5; d_call: .; v_call: TRBV7-2; cdr3_aa: CASSATADQETQYF; cdr3_nt: TGTGCCAGCAGCGCTACCGCAGACCAAGAGACCCAGTACTTC
clone_size: once; j_call: TRBJ2-2; d_call: TRBD1; v_call: TRBV9; cdr3_aa: CASSPTGGWTGELFF; cdr3_nt: TGTGCCAGCAGCCCGACAGGGGGTTGGACCGGGGAGCTGTTTTTT
clone_size: .; j_call: TRBJ2-7; d_call: .; v_call: TRBV27; cdr3_aa: CASSLSPATFYEQYF; cdr3_nt: TGTGCCAGCAGTTTATCGCCTGCGACCTTCTACGAGCAGTACTTC
clone_size: .; j_call: TRBJ1-4; d_call: .; v_call: TRBV12-3/TRBV12-4; cdr3_aa: CASRPDGDEKLFF; cdr3_nt: TGTGCCAGCAGACCCGACGGGGATGAAAAACTGTTTTTT
clone_size: .; j_call: TRBJ2-7; d_call: .; v_call: TRBV28; cdr3_aa: CASSLIGHEQYF; cdr3_nt: TGTGCCAGCAGTTTAATAGGGCACGAGCAGTACTTC
clone_size: .; j_call: TRBJ2-1; d_call: TRBD1; v_call: TRBV11-3; cdr3_aa: CASSNRGQYNEQFF; cdr3_nt: TGTGCCAGCTCAAACAGGGGTCAATACAATGAGCAGTTCTTC
clone_size: .; j_call: TRBJ2-1; d_call: .; v_call: TRBV11-2; cdr3_aa: CASGGNSYNEQFF; cdr3_nt: TGTGCCAGCGGCGGGAACTCCTACAATGAGCAGTTCTTC
clone_size: .; j_call: TRBJ2-5; d_call: .; v_call: TRBV7-2; cdr3_aa: CASGPLVGTQYF; cdr3_nt: TGTGCCAGCGGTCCACTCGTCGGGACCCAGTACTTC
clone_size: .; j_call: TRBJ1-1; d_call: .; v_call: TRBV28; cdr3_aa: CASRYKPVNTEAFF; cdr3_nt: TGTGCCAGCAGGTATAAACCCGTAAACACTGAAGCTTTCTTT
clone_size: once; j_call: TRBJ2-7; d_call: TRBD2; v_call: TRBV7-2; cdr3_aa: CASSLHLSWASGTYEQYF; cdr3_nt: TGTGCCAGCAGCTTGCACTTGAGCTGGGCTAGCGGGACCTACGAGCAGTACTTC
clone_size: .; j_call: TRBJ2-7; d_call: TRBD2; v_call: TRBV7-9; cdr3_aa: CASSLGASGNEQYF; cdr3_nt: TGTGCCAGCAGCTTAGGGGCTAGCGGGAACGAGCAGTACTTC
clone_size: .; j_call: TRBJ2-2; d_call: .; v_call: TRBV5-5; cdr3_aa: CASSLRLGINTGELFF; cdr3_nt: TGTGCCAGCAGCTTGAGGTTAGGGATTAACACCGGGGAGCTGTTTTTT
clone_size: .; j_call: TRBJ1-3; d_call: .; v_call: TRBV7-8; cdr3_aa: CASSLVGTFDLVGNTIYF; cdr3_nt: TGTGCCAGCAGCTTAGTCGGGACGTTCGACTTGGTGGGAAACACCATATATTTT
clone_size: .; j_call: TRBJ2-3; d_call: .; v_call: TRBV7-8; cdr3_aa: CASSHGRPPDTQYF; cdr3_nt: TGTGCCAGCAGCCACGGACGGCCCCCAGATACGCAGTATTTT
clone_size: .; j_call: TRBJ2-4; d_call: .; v_call: TRBV30; cdr3_aa: CAWSLPRLAKNIQYF; cdr3_nt: TGTGCCTGGAGTCTACCTAGACTAGCCAAAAACATTCAGTACTTC
clone_size: .; j_call: TRBJ1-1; d_call: .; v_call: TRBV18; cdr3_aa: CASSPAGRNTEAFF; cdr3_nt: TGTGCCAGCTCACCAGCGGGGAGGAACACTGAAGCTTTCTTT
clone_size: .; j_call: TRBJ2-7; d_call: .; v_call: TRBV5-1; cdr3_aa: CASSLGGRVYEQYF; cdr3_nt: TGCGCCAGCAGCTTGGGTGGGCGGGTCTACGAGCAGTACTTC
clone_size: .; j_call: TRBJ2-1; d_call: .; v_call: TRBV7-2; cdr3_aa: CASSATYNEQFF; cdr3_nt: TGTGCCAGCAGCGCGACCTACAATGAGCAGTTCTTC
clone_size: .; j_call: TRBJ2-5; d_call: .; v_call: TRBV12-3/TRBV12-4; cdr3_aa: CASSFVGQTQYF; cdr3_nt: TGTGCCAGCAGTTTCGTTGGTCAGACCCAGTACTTC
clone_size: .; j_call: TRBJ1-3; d_call: .; v_call: TRBV7-9; cdr3_aa: CASSLDSQSSGNTIYF; cdr3_nt: TGTGCCAGCAGCTTGGACAGCCAGAGCTCTGGAAACACCATATATTTT
clone_size: .; j_call: TRBJ1-1; d_call: .; v_call: TRBV19; cdr3_aa: CASSIRGGNTEAFF; cdr3_nt: TGTGCCAGTAGTATACGAGGCGGGAATACTGAAGCTTTCTTT
clone_size: few; j_call: TRBJ2-7; d_call: .; v_call: TRBV19; cdr3_aa: CASSTPGLTAEQYF; cdr3_nt: TGTGCCAGTAGCACACCCGGACTAACGGCCGAGCAGTACTTC
clone_size: .; j_call: TRBJ1-5; d_call: .; v_call: TRBV6-2/TRBV6-3; cdr3_aa: CASSYSPRGPGYSNQPQHF; cdr3_nt: TGTGCCAGCAGTTACTCGCCGAGGGGCCCTGGGTATAGCAATCAGCCCCAGCATTTT
clone_size: .; j_call: TRBJ1-1; d_call: .; v_call: TRBV5-1; cdr3_aa: CASSLGGGTEAFF; cdr3_nt: TGCGCCAGCAGCTTGGGAGGGGGCACTGAAGCTTTCTTT
clone_size: .; j_call: TRBJ1-5; d_call: .; v_call: TRBV28; cdr3_aa: CASWRSGKNQPQHF; cdr3_nt: TGTGCCAGCTGGCGGTCCGGGAAAAATCAGCCCCAGCATTTT
clone_size: once; j_call: TRBJ2-3; d_call: TRBD2; v_call: TRBV5-6; cdr3_aa: CASSPDVVAGSDTQYF; cdr3_nt: TGTGCCAGCAGCCCCGACGTGGTAGCGGGATCAGATACGCAGTATTTT